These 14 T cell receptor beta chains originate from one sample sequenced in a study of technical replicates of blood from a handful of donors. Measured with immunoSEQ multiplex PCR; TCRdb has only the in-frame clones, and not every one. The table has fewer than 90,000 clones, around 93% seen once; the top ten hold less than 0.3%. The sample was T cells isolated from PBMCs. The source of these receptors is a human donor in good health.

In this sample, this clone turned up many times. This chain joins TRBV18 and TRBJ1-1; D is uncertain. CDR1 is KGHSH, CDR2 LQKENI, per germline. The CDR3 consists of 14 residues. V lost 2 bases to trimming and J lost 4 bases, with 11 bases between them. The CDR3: CASSPTVHVTEAFF. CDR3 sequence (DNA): TGTGCCAGCTCACCAACAGTACACGTCACTGAAGCTTTCTTT.

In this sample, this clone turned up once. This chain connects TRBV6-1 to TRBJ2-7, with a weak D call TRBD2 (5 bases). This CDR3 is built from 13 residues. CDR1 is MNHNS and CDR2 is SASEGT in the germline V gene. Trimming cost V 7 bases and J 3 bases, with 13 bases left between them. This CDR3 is CASTQTNDYEQYF. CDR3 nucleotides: TGTGCCAGCACCCAGACTAATGACTACGAGCAGTACTTC.

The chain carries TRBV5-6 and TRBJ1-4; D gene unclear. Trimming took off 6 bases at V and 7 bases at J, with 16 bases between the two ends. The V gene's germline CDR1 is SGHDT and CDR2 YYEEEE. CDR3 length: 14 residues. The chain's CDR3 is CASTTRDRAEKLFF. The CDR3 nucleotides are TGTGCCAGCACCACTAGAGATAGGGCTGAAAAACTGTTTTTT.

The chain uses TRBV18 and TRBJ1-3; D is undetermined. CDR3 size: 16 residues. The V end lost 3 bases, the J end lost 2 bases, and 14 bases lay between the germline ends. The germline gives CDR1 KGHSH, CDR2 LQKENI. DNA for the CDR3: TGTGCCAGCTCACCCACGGCCACAGATCCTGGAAACACCATATATTTT. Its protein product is CASSPTATDPGNTIYF.

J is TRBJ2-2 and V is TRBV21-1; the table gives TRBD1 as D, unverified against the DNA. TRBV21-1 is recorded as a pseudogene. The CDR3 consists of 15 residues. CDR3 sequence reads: CASSMQGADTGELFF. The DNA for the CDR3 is TGTGCCAGCAGCATGCAGGGGGCGGACACCGGGGAGCTGTTTTTT.

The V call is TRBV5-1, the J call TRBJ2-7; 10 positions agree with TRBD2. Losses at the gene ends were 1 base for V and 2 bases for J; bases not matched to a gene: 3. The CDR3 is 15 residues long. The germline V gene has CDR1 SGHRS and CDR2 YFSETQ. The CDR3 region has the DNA TGCGCCAGCAGCTTGTTAGCGGGGGGACCCTACGAGCAGTACTTC. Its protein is CASSLLAGGPYEQYF.

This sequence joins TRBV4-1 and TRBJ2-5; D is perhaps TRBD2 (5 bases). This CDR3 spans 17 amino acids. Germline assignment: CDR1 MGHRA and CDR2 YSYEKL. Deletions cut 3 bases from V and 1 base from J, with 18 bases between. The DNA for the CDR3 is TGCGCCAGCAGCCAGGACCCGAGGGCAGTCTCCCAAGAGACCCAGTACTTC. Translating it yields CASSQDPRAVSQETQYF.

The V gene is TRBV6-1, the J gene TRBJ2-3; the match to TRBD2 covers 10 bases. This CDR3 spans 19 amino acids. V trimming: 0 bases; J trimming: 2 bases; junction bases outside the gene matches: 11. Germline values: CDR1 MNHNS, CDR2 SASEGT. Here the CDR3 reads CASSEAVGASGGPTDTQYF. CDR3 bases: TGTGCCAGCAGTGAAGCAGTTGGAGCTAGCGGGGGCCCCACAGATACGCAGTATTTT.

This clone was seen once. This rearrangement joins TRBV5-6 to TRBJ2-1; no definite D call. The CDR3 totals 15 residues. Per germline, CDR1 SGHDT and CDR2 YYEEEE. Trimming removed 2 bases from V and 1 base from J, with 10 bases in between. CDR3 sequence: CASSLPQTSYNEQFF. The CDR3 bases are TGTGCCAGCAGCTTACCTCAGACATCCTACAATGAGCAGTTCTTC.

The CDR3 sequence is CASSLDRQRFYEQYF. CDR3 in DNA: TGTGCCAGCAGCTTAGATAGACAGCGCTTCTACGAGCAGTACTTC. The chain combines TRBV11-2 with TRBJ2-7; maybe TRBD1 (5 bases). Germline V lookup: CDR1 SGHAT, CDR2 FQNNGV. V was clipped by 0 bases and J by 3 bases, with 12 bases between them. The CDR3 spans 15 residues.

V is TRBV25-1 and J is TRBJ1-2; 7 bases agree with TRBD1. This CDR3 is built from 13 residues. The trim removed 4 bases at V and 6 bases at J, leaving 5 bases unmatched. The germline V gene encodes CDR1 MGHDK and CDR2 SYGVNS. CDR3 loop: CASSGLGQDGYTF. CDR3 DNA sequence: TGTGCCAGCAGTGGACTTGGACAGGATGGCTACACCTTC.

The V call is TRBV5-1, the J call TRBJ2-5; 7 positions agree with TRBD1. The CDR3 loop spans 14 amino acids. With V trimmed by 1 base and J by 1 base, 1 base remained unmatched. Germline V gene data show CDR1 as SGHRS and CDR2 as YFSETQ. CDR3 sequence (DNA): TGCGCCAGCAGCTTGAGGGACAGCCAAGAGACCCAGTACTTC. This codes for CASSLRDSQETQYF.

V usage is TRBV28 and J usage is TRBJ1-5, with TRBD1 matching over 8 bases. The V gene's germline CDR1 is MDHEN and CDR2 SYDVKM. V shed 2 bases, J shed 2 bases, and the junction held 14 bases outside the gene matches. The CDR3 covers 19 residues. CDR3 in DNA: TGTGCCAGCAGTTTAGGGGCAGGGGGCCAGGTTTGGGGCAATCAGCCCCAGCATTTT. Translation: CASSLGAGGQVWGNQPQHF. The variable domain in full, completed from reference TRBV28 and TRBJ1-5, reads DVKVTQSSRYLVKRTGEKVFLECVQDMDHENMFWYRQDPGLGLRLIYFSYDVKMKEKGDIPEGYSVSREKKERFSLILESASTNQTSMYLCASSLGAGGQVWGNQPQHFGDGTRLSIL.

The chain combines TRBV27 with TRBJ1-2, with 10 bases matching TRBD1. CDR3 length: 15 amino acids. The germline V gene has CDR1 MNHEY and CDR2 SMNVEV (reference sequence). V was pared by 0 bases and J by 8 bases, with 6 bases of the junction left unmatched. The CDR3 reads CASSLSGGQGNGYTF. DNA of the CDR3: TGTGCCAGCAGTTTATCGGGGGGACAGGGGAACGGCTACACCTTC.